This TCR beta chain was documented in a study of T cells in Graves' hyperthyroidism and ophthalmopathy. In regard to this clonotype: Antigen unknown. With a much larger clone just one base away, this may be a read error.

The CDR3 regions of TCR beta were amplified from RNA transcripts. The HTBI primer set was used in a first-round RT-PCR of the TCR CDR3. MiXCR was run by TCRdb on the multiplex PCR reads, yielding one entry per CDR3 protein. Altogether about 620,000 distinct CDR3 sequences are present, around 15% being singletons, with the ten largest covering less than 4.5%. Any patient presenting with uncontrolled infection, other autoimmune disease, pregnancy or lactation was left out. On the basis of clinical symptoms, serum thyroxine and TRAb, thyroid ultrasound and orbital computed tomography, diagnoses were made. Study results and caveats: Within blood appeared most thyroid clonotypes that had expanded above 0.001. Stable hyperthyroidism and ophthalmopathy were separated using 13 V-J signatures.

This receptor was obtained from a woman in her 30s with Graves' hyperthyroidism. Sequencing used blood.

The CDR3 region has the DNA TGTGCCAGCAGTTTGGGGAGGTATCGTGGAAAACTGTTTTTT. The encoded protein is CASSLGRYRGKLFF. J is TRBJ1-4 and V is TRBV28; D gene unclear. The CDR3 loop spans 14 amino acids. Germline V gene lookup returns CDR1 MDHEN and CDR2 SYDVKM. Trimming took off 3 bases at V and 10 bases at J, with 15 bases between the two ends.